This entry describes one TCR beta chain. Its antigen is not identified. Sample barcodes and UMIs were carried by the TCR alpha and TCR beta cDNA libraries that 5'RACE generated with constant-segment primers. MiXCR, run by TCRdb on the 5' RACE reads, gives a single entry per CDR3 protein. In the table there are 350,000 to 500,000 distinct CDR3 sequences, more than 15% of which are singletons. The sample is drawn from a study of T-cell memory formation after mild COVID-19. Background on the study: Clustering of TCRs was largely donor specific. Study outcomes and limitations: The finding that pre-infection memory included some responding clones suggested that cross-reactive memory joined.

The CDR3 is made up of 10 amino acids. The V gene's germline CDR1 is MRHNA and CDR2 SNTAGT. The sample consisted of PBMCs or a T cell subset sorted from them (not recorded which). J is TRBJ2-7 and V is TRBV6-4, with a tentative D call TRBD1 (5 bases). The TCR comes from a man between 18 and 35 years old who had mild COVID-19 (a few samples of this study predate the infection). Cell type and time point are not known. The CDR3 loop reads CTRGRAEQYV. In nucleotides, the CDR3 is TGTACTCGCGGCAGGGCCGAGCAGTACGTC.